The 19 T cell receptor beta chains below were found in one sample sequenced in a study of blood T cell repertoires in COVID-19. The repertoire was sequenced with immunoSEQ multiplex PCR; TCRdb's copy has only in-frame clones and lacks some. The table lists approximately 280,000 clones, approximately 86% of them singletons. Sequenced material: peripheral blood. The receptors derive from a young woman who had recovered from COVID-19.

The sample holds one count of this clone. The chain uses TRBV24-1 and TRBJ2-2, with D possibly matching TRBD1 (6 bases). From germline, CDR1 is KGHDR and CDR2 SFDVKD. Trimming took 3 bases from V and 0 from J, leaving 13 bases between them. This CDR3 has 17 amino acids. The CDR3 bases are TGTGCCACCAGTGATAGAGGGGGAAATTCGAACACCGGGGAGCTGTTTTTT. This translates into CATSDRGGNSNTGELFF.

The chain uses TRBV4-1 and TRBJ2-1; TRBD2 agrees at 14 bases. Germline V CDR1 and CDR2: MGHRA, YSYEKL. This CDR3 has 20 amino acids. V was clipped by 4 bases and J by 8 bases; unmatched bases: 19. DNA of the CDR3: TGCGCCAGCAGCCCTACTCGGACTAGCGGGGGGCCCCTCCGTTTCGATGAGCAGTTCTTC. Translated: CASSPTRTSGGPLRFDEQFF.

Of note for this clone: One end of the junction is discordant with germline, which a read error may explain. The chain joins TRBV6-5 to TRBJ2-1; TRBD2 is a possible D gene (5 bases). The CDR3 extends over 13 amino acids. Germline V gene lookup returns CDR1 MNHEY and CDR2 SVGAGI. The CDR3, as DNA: TGTGCCAGCAGTCCGGTCGTCCGGGATCCCCCGGTCTTC. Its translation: CASSPVVRDPPVF.

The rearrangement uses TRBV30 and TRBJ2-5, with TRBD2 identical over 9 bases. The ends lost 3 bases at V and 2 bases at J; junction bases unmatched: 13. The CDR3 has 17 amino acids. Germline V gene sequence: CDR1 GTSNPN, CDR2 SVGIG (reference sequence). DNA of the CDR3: TGTGCCTGGAGCCCTCTTACGCCGACTAGCGGACAAGAGACCCAGTACTTC. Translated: CAWSPLTPTSGQETQYF.

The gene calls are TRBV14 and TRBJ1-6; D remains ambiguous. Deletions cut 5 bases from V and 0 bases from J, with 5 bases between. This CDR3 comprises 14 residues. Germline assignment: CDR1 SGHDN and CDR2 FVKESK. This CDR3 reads CASSYGSYNSPLHF. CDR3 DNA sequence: TGTGCCAGCAGCTACGGCTCCTATAATTCACCCCTCCACTTT.

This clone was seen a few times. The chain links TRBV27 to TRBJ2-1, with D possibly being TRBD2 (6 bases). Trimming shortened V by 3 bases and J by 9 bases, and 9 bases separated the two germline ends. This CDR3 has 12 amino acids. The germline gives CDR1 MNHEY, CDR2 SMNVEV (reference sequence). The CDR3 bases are TGTGCCAGCAGTTTGGGAGGCGGTGAGCAGTTCTTC. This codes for CASSLGGGEQFF.

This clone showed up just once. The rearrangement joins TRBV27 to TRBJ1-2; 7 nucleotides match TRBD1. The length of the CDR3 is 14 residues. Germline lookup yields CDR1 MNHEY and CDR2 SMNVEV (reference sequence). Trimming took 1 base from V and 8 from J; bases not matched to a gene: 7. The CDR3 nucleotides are TGTGCCAGCAGTTTATACCCAGGGGGAGGAGGCTACACCTTC. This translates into CASSLYPGGGGYTF.

The CDR3 region is CASSVMGDGTDTQYF. The CDR3 bases are TGTGCCAGCAGTGTAATGGGAGACGGCACAGATACGCAGTATTTT. V usage is TRBV2 and J usage is TRBJ2-3, with D maybe TRBD2 (5 bases). CDR1 is SNHLY, CDR2 FYNNEI, per germline. There are 15 residues in the CDR3. The V end was cut by 4 bases, the J end by 1 base, with 12 bases between. The full variable domain, its missing parts supplied by reference TRBV2 and TRBJ2-3, is EPEVTQTPSHQVTQMGQEVILRCVPISNHLYFYWYRQILGQKVEFLVSFYNNEISEKSEIFDDQFSVERPDGSNFTLKIRSTKLEDSAMYFCASSVMGDGTDTQYFGPGTRLTVL.

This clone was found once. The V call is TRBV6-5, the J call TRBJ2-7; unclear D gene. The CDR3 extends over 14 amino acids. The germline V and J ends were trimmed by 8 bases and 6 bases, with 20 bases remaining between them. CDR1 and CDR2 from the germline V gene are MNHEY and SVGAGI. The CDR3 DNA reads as TGTGCCAGCGGCTACTCCCGCTCCTGGCCCGAGCAGTACTTC. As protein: CASGYSRSWPEQYF.

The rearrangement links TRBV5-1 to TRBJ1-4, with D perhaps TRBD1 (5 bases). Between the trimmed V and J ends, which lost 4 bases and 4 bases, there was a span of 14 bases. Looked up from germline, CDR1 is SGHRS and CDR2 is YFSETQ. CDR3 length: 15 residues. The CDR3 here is CASSPGDGGNEKLFF. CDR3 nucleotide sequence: TGCGCCAGCAGCCCGGGGGACGGTGGTAATGAAAAACTGTTTTTT.

CDR3 bases: TGTGCCAGCAGTATATTGACAGCTAGAGCGGGCCGATCCTACGAGCAGTACTTC. Translated, it gives CASSILTARAGRSYEQYF. The chain carries TRBV28 and TRBJ2-7; D possibly corresponds to TRBD2 (6 bases). The CDR3 has 18 amino acids. Germline CDR1 MDHEN, CDR2 SYDVKM. The germline V and J ends were trimmed by 5 bases and 1 base, with 24 bases remaining between them.

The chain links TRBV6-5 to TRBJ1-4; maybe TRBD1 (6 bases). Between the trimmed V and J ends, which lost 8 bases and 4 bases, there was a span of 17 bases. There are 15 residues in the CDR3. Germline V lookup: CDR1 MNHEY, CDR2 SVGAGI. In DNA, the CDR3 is TGTGCCAGCCGATCGGAAGGGGGATTTAATGAAAAACTGTTTTTT. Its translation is CASRSEGGFNEKLFF.

The CDR3 loop is CASRISTGNEQFF. In DNA form, the CDR3 reads TGTGCCAGCAGAATAAGTACAGGGAATGAGCAGTTCTTC. The rearrangement links TRBV12-3 or TRBV12-4 to TRBJ2-1, with D perhaps matching TRBD1 (6 bases). The CDR3 is 13 amino acids. Trimming left V 6 bases short and J 7 bases short, with 13 bases between.

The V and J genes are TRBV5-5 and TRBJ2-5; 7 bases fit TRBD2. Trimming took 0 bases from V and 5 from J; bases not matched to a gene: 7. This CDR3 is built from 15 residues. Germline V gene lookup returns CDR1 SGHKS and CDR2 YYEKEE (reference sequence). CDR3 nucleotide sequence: TGTGCCAGCAGCTTGGCCGGTTGGGGGGGGGAGACCCAGTACTTC. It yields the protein CASSLAGWGGETQYF.

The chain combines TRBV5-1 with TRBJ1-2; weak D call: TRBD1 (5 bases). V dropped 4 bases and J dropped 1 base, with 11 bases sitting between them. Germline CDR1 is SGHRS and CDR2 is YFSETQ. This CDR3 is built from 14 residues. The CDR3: CASSRDFFNYGYTF. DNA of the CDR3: TGCGCCAGCAGCCGGGACTTTTTTAACTATGGCTACACCTTC.

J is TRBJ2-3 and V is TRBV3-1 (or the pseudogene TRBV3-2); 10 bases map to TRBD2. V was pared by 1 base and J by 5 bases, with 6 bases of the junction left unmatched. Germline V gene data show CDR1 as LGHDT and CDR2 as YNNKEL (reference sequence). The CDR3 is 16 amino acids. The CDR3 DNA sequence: TGTGCCAGCAGCCAAGTAGCGGGAGGAGCTAAAGATACGCAGTATTTT. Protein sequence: CASSQVAGGAKDTQYF.

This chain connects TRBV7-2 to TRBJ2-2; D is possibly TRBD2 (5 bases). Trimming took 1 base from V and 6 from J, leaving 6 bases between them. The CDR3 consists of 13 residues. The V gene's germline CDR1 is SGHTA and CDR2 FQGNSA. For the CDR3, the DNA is TGTGCCAGCAGCTTAGGAGCGGCCGGGGAGCTGTTTTTT. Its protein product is CASSLGAAGELFF.

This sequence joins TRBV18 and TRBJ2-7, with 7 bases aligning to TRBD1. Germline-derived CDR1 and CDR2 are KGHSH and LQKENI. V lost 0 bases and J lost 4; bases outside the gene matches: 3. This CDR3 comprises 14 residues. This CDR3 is CASSPPGQPYEQYF. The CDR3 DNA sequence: TGTGCCAGCTCACCACCGGGACAGCCATACGAGCAGTACTTC.

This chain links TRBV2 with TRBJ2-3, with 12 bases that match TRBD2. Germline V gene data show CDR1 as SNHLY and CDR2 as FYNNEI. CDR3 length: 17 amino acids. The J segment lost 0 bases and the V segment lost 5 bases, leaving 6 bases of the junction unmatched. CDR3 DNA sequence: TGTGCCAGCAGTCGAAGCGGACTAGCGGGGAGCACAGATACGCAGTATTTT. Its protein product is CASSRSGLAGSTDTQYF.